This is a list of T cell receptor beta chains from one sample in a study of shared clonotypes between healthy human individuals. The data were produced by immunoSEQ multiplex PCR, yet TCRdb's version contains in-frame clones alone and is incomplete. The sample includes about 2 million clones, around 95% of them seen just once. Sequences were obtained from naive CD4+ T cells sorted from blood. The receptors were sampled from a man between 18 and 29 years old in good health. The CDR3 runs from the conserved cysteine through the conserved F or W. A D gene is named only where the DNA matches it firmly. A row's size may be missing; if present it is once, few, many or a size class.

clone_size: .
d_call: .
j_call: TRBJ1-5
v_call: TRBV2
cdr3_aa: CASSASKNSNQPQHF
cdr3_nt: TGTGCCAGCAGTGCGTCGAAGAATAGCAATCAGCCCCAGCATTTT

clone_size: .
d_call: .
j_call: TRBJ1-3
v_call: TRBV7-9
cdr3_aa: CASSLVTGLGNTIYF
cdr3_nt: TGTGCCAGCAGCTTAGTCACGGGGCTCGGAAACACCATATATTTT

clone_size: .
d_call: .
j_call: TRBJ1-1
v_call: TRBV15
cdr3_aa: CATSRDRAGLTEAFF
cdr3_nt: TGTGCCACCAGCAGAGATCGCGCGGGGCTAACTGAAGCTTTCTTT

clone_size: .
d_call: TRBD1
j_call: TRBJ2-5
v_call: TRBV6-1
cdr3_aa: CASRDGQGSETQYF
cdr3_nt: TGTGCCAGCAGGGACGGACAGGGGTCAGAGACCCAGTACTTC

clone_size: .
d_call: .
j_call: TRBJ2-3
v_call: TRBV7-2
cdr3_aa: CASSPWGYRLGTDTQYF
cdr3_nt: TGTGCCAGCAGCCCCTGGGGCTACCGCCTCGGTACAGATACGCAGTATTTT

clone_size: once
d_call: .
j_call: TRBJ1-2
v_call: TRBV2
cdr3_aa: CASSAEGGYGYTF
cdr3_nt: TGTGCCAGCAGTGCAGAAGGGGGCTATGGCTACACCTTC

clone_size: .
d_call: TRBD2
j_call: TRBJ2-3
v_call: TRBV7-2
cdr3_aa: CASSPRLAGGTTDTQYF
cdr3_nt: TGTGCCAGCAGCCCACGCCTAGCGGGAGGGACCACAGATACGCAGTATTTT

clone_size: .
d_call: .
j_call: TRBJ2-4
v_call: TRBV5-1
cdr3_aa: CASSSDRAKNIQYF
cdr3_nt: TGCGCCAGCAGCTCGGACAGAGCCAAAAACATTCAGTACTTC

clone_size: .
d_call: .
j_call: TRBJ2-6
v_call: TRBV5-1
cdr3_aa: CASSLGLQETLSGANVLTF
cdr3_nt: TGCGCCAGCAGCTTGGGTCTCCAGGAGACCCTCTCTGGGGCCAACGTCCTGACTTTC

clone_size: .
d_call: .
j_call: TRBJ1-1
v_call: TRBV6-5
cdr3_aa: CASSYSYGENTEAFF
cdr3_nt: TGTGCCAGCAGTTACTCGTACGGGGAGAACACTGAAGCTTTCTTT

clone_size: .
d_call: TRBD1
j_call: TRBJ1-6
v_call: TRBV2
cdr3_aa: CASMQGAHNSPLHF
cdr3_nt: TGTGCCAGCATGCAGGGGGCGCATAATTCACCCCTCCACTTT

clone_size: .
d_call: .
j_call: TRBJ2-6
v_call: TRBV7-2
cdr3_aa: CASSLDISGANVLTF
cdr3_nt: TGTGCCAGCAGCCTAGACATCTCTGGGGCCAACGTCCTGACTTTC

clone_size: .
d_call: .
j_call: TRBJ2-3
v_call: TRBV18
cdr3_aa: CASLPKEGAGTDTQYF
cdr3_nt: TGTGCCAGCTTACCAAAGGAGGGGGCTGGCACAGATACGCAGTATTTT

clone_size: .
d_call: TRBD1
j_call: TRBJ1-5
v_call: TRBV18
cdr3_aa: CASSPGTGNQPQHF
cdr3_nt: TGTGCCAGCTCACCGGGGACAGGGAATCAGCCCCAGCATTTT

clone_size: .
d_call: TRBD1
j_call: TRBJ1-4
v_call: TRBV7-9
cdr3_aa: CASSSGQGEGPNEKLFF
cdr3_nt: TGTGCCAGCAGCTCCGGACAGGGAGAGGGCCCTAATGAAAAACTGTTTTTT

clone_size: .
d_call: .
j_call: TRBJ1-5
v_call: TRBV2
cdr3_aa: CASTGGQFGNQPQHF
cdr3_nt: TGTGCCAGCACCGGGGGGCAGTTTGGCAATCAGCCCCAGCATTTT

clone_size: .
d_call: TRBD2
j_call: TRBJ2-7
v_call: TRBV9
cdr3_aa: CASSVGRGGSYEQYF
cdr3_nt: TGTGCCAGCAGCGTAGGGCGCGGGGGGTCCTACGAGCAGTACTTC

clone_size: .
d_call: TRBD2
j_call: TRBJ2-7
v_call: TRBV5-1
cdr3_aa: CASRVSSGSYEQYF
cdr3_nt: TGCGCCAGCAGGGTCTCTAGCGGATCCTACGAGCAGTACTTC

clone_size: .
d_call: .
j_call: TRBJ2-3
v_call: TRBV7-9
cdr3_aa: CASSLAVAGTQYF
cdr3_nt: TGTGCCAGCAGCTTAGCGGTCGCAGGGACGCAGTATTTT

clone_size: .
d_call: .
j_call: TRBJ1-6
v_call: TRBV9
cdr3_aa: CASSVGQGGSYNSPLHF
cdr3_nt: TGTGCCAGCAGCGTAGGGCAGGGAGGCTCCTATAATTCACCCCTCCACTTT

clone_size: .
d_call: TRBD1
j_call: TRBJ1-5
v_call: TRBV4-1
cdr3_aa: CASSQVQGQPQHF
cdr3_nt: TGCGCCAGCAGCCAAGTACAGGGGCAGCCCCAGCATTTT

clone_size: .
d_call: .
j_call: TRBJ2-5
v_call: TRBV4-1
cdr3_aa: CASSRVTQETQYF
cdr3_nt: TGCGCCAGCAGCCGGGTCACCCAAGAGACCCAGTACTTC

clone_size: once
d_call: TRBD2
j_call: TRBJ2-5
v_call: TRBV27
cdr3_aa: CASSFRGGRETQYF
cdr3_nt: TGTGCCAGCAGTTTTCGGGGCGGGAGGGAGACCCAGTACTTC

clone_size: .
d_call: .
j_call: TRBJ2-7
v_call: TRBV28
cdr3_aa: CASSLSGTGIYGEQYF
cdr3_nt: TGTGCCAGCAGTTTATCAGGGACTGGGATATATGGGGAGCAGTACTTC

clone_size: .
d_call: .
j_call: TRBJ1-6
v_call: TRBV30
cdr3_aa: CAWSGRGSSYNSPLHF
cdr3_nt: TGTGCCTGGAGTGGTAGGGGCAGCTCCTATAATTCACCCCTCCACTTT

clone_size: .
d_call: TRBD1
j_call: TRBJ2-5
v_call: TRBV7-2
cdr3_aa: CASSLVVAGGAETQYF
cdr3_nt: TGTGCCAGCAGCTTAGTAGTGGCAGGGGGCGCGGAGACCCAGTACTTC

clone_size: .
d_call: TRBD2
j_call: TRBJ2-3
v_call: TRBV7-9
cdr3_aa: CASSLGKTSGSEDTQYF
cdr3_nt: TGTGCCAGCAGCTTAGGCAAGACTAGCGGGAGCGAAGATACGCAGTATTTT

clone_size: .
d_call: TRBD1
j_call: TRBJ2-3
v_call: TRBV30
cdr3_aa: CAWAGDRVVDTQYF
cdr3_nt: TGTGCCTGGGCCGGGGACAGAGTCGTAGATACGCAGTATTTT

clone_size: .
d_call: TRBD2
j_call: TRBJ2-1
v_call: TRBV30
cdr3_aa: CAWRGGRLYNEQFF
cdr3_nt: TGTGCCTGGAGGGGCGGGAGGCTGTACAATGAGCAGTTCTTC

clone_size: .
d_call: .
j_call: TRBJ2-3
v_call: TRBV6-4
cdr3_aa: CASSRDFSTDTQYF
cdr3_nt: TGTGCCAGCAGTAGGGACTTCTCCACAGATACGCAGTATTTT

clone_size: .
d_call: TRBD2
j_call: TRBJ2-1
v_call: TRBV7-8
cdr3_aa: CASREVRAYNEQFF
cdr3_nt: TGTGCCAGCCGGGAGGTAAGGGCCTACAATGAGCAGTTCTTC

clone_size: .
d_call: .
j_call: TRBJ2-5
v_call: TRBV6-5
cdr3_aa: CASSYLETQYF
cdr3_nt: TGTGCCAGCAGTTACCTCGAGACCCAGTACTTC

clone_size: .
d_call: .
j_call: TRBJ1-1
v_call: TRBV6-1
cdr3_aa: CASRPGPLGTEAFF
cdr3_nt: TGTGCCAGCAGACCAGGGCCCTTGGGTACTGAAGCTTTCTTT

clone_size: .
d_call: .
j_call: TRBJ2-7
v_call: TRBV18
cdr3_aa: CASSTFDSSRQYF
cdr3_nt: TGTGCCAGCTCAACTTTCGACAGCTCCCGCCAGTACTTC

clone_size: .
d_call: TRBD2
j_call: TRBJ2-3
v_call: TRBV9
cdr3_aa: CASSTGLAGAIDTQYF
cdr3_nt: TGTGCCAGCAGCACGGGACTAGCGGGAGCTATAGATACGCAGTATTTT

clone_size: .
d_call: .
j_call: TRBJ1-3
v_call: TRBV6-7
cdr3_aa: CASRHTTPGNTIYF
cdr3_nt: TGTGCCAGCAGGCATACGACTCCCGGAAACACCATATATTTT

clone_size: .
d_call: .
j_call: TRBJ1-1
v_call: TRBV18
cdr3_aa: CASSPGRNTEAFF
cdr3_nt: TGTGCCAGCTCGCCGGGCAGGAACACTGAAGCTTTCTTT

clone_size: .
d_call: .
j_call: TRBJ1-2
v_call: TRBV27
cdr3_aa: CASSTQDSNYGYTF
cdr3_nt: TGTGCCAGCAGTACTCAAGACAGTAACTATGGCTACACCTTC

clone_size: .
d_call: TRBD2
j_call: TRBJ2-2
v_call: TRBV10-1
cdr3_aa: CASSEELGGAGELFF
cdr3_nt: TGCGCCAGCAGTGAGGAGCTTGGGGGGGCCGGGGAGCTGTTTTTT